These T cell receptor beta chains were read from a single sample in a study of long-term antiretroviral therapy in people with HIV. Assay: immunoSEQ multiplex PCR; the TCRdb copy retains only in-frame clones and omits some. Of roughly 15,000 clones listed, approximately 91% are singletons. The sample here was unsorted PBMCs, taken 0.6 years after starting antiretroviral therapy. These TCRs come from a woman aged 40 to 55 with HIV. Both conserved end residues are part of each CDR3. The D gene is left open where the match is weak. Expanded clones get a size class; other rows say once, few or many, or leave the size out.

v_gene	abundance	j_gene	d_gene	CDR3nt	CDR3aa
TRBV7-2	-	TRBJ2-3	TRBD1	TGTGCCAGCAGCTCCCAGGGACAGAGAAGCACAGATACGCAGTATTTT	CASSSQGQRSTDTQYF
TRBV5-1	once	TRBJ1-4	-	TGCGCCAGCAGCTTGGTGGTGGCAACTAATGAAAAACTGTTTTTT	CASSLVVATNEKLFF
TRBV4-1	once	TRBJ2-7	-	TGCGCCAGCAGCTCACAGTGGAGGTCCTACGAGCAGTACTTC	CASSSQWRSYEQYF
TRBV7-9	-	TRBJ2-7	TRBD2	TGTGCCACCTCGGGGGGGCCCCACGAGCAGTACTTC	CATSGGPHEQYF
TRBV6-5	-	TRBJ2-3	-	TGTGCCAGCAGTTACTCGACTAGTTATGATACGCAGTATTTT	CASSYSTSYDTQYF
TRBV7-2	-	TRBJ2-5	-	TGTGCCAGCGACGCCCGGCAGGGGGAGACCCAGTACTTC	CASDARQGETQYF
TRBV4-3	-	TRBJ1-2	TRBD1	TGCGCCAGCAGCCAAGATTCGGGACAGTACTATGGCTACACCTTC	CASSQDSGQYYGYTF
TRBV6-6	-	TRBJ1-2	-	TGTGCCAGCGCCACGGGTTGGTCTGGCTACACCTTC	CASATGWSGYTF
TRBV7-3	-	TRBJ2-5	TRBD2	TGTGCCAGCAAGCCGCAGCGGGGGGGCCGAGTCCAAGAGACCCAGTACTTC	CASKPQRGGRVQETQYF
TRBV7-9	-	TRBJ1-6	-	TGTGCCAGCAGCAAAGGATATAGTGATAATTCACCCCTCCACTTT	CASSKGYSDNSPLHF
TRBV7-9	-	TRBJ2-7	-	TGTGCCAGCAGCACCCCGGGTCACTACGAGCAGTACTTC	CASSTPGHYEQYF
TRBV6-6	-	TRBJ1-1	-	TGTGCCAGCAGCTCCAGTGAACCGAACACTGAAGCTTTCTTT	CASSSSEPNTEAFF
TRBV15	-	TRBJ2-1	-	TGTGCCACCAGCAGAGATGGGGCAGGATTCTACAATGAGCAGTTCTTC	CATSRDGAGFYNEQFF
TRBV6-5	few	TRBJ1-2	-	TGTGCCAGCAGTTCGACGGCCCGCTATGGCTACACCTTC	CASSSTARYGYTF
TRBV5-5	-	TRBJ1-1	-	TGTGCCAGCTGGGGATCTGGGGCACTCATGAACACTGAAGCTTTCTTT	CASWGSGALMNTEAFF
TRBV18	few	TRBJ2-2	-	TGTGCCAGCTCACCACAGGGGGAAGCGAACACCGGGGAGCTGTTTTTT	CASSPQGEANTGELFF
TRBV5-1	-	TRBJ2-3	TRBD2	TGCGCCAGCAGCTCGGAGGCGGGGGGGCAGGGGAACACAGATACGCAGTATTTT	CASSSEAGGQGNTDTQYF
TRBV5-4	few	TRBJ1-6	TRBD1	TGTGCCAGCAGCCCCGACAGGGATTCACCCCTCCACTTT	CASSPDRDSPLHF
TRBV13	-	TRBJ2-1	TRBD2	TGTGCCAGCAGCTCGGAGGTGGGGGGGGAAGCCGGTATTCAGTTCTTC	CASSSEVGGEAGIQFF
TRBV9	-	TRBJ2-1	-	TGTGCCAGCAGCGTAGAGGACAGCTCCTACAATGAGCAGTTCTTC	CASSVEDSSYNEQFF
TRBV6-5	-	TRBJ2-1	-	TGTGCCAGCAGACCGGGACACTCCCGTGACAATGAGCAGTTCTTC	CASRPGHSRDNEQFF
TRBV6-6	-	TRBJ1-1	-	TGTGCCAGCAGTTACGGACACCAAAACACTGAAGCTTTCTTT	CASSYGHQNTEAFF
TRBV18	-	TRBJ1-6	-	TGTGCCAGCTCATCGGAGGCGGGTGGGTCACCCCTCCACTTT	CASSSEAGGSPLHF
TRBV7-2	once	TRBJ2-5	-	TGTGCCAGCAGCTTAGGTTTTGGAGAGACCCAGTACTTC	CASSLGFGETQYF
TRBV7-2	-	TRBJ2-1	TRBD2	TGTGCCAGCAGCTCGATCAGCGGGGGGGCCGGGAATGAGCAGTTCTTC	CASSSISGGAGNEQFF
TRBV7-9	few	TRBJ2-7	-	TGTGCCAGCAGAGCGGGACAGTTCGAGCAGTACTTC	CASRAGQFEQYF
TRBV25-1	once	TRBJ1-2	-	TGTGCCAGCAGTGAATATCAGGGGCCTAACTATGGCTACACCTTC	CASSEYQGPNYGYTF
TRBV19	once	TRBJ2-3	TRBD1	TGTGCCAGTAGTATCCGCCCGGGAACCGGGACAGGGGCGGATACGCAGTATTTT	CASSIRPGTGTGADTQYF
TRBV5-1	once	TRBJ1-5	-	TGCGCCAGCAGCCCAGACGGGACGGATAGCAATCAGCCCCAGCATTTT	CASSPDGTDSNQPQHF
TRBV7-2	-	TRBJ1-2	TRBD1	TGTGCCAGCAGCTTAGTCGGGACAGGGGGTCATGGCTACACCTTC	CASSLVGTGGHGYTF
TRBV12-1	-	TRBJ1-1	-	TGTGCCAGCAGCCCCCTTGGGGCTTTCTTT	CASSPLGAFF
TRBV7-9	few	TRBJ1-2	-	TGTGCCAGCAGCTTACTGGGGGGCCTAGTCCACTATGGCTACACCTTC	CASSLLGGLVHYGYTF
TRBV6-1	-	TRBJ2-5	TRBD1	TGTGCCAGCAGTGAACAGGGACAGGGTACGGAGACCCAGTACTTC	CASSEQGQGTETQYF
TRBV6-5	-	TRBJ1-5	-	TGTGCCAGCAGAGAAGGGGGTGGCAATCAGCCCCAGCATTTT	CASREGGGNQPQHF
TRBV5-1	once	TRBJ1-4	-	TGCGCCAGCAGCTTGGAGCACAGGGAAAATGAAAAACTGTTTTTT	CASSLEHRENEKLFF
TRBV6-1	-	TRBJ1-1	TRBD1	TGTGCCAGCAGTGAGGCGGCAGGGGGTAACACTGAAGCTTTCTTT	CASSEAAGGNTEAFF
TRBV5-5	-	TRBJ1-5	TRBD1	TGTGCCAGCAGCTTGGAAGGGGGCGATCAGCCCCAGCATTTT	CASSLEGGDQPQHF
TRBV10-3	-	TRBJ2-7	TRBD2	TGTGCCATCAGTTCGGTAGCGGGGGTAGAGCAGTACTTC	CAISSVAGVEQYF
TRBV18	-	TRBJ2-6	-	TGTGCCAGCTCACCACCGGTACTCCGATATGGGTCTGGGGCCAACGTCCTGACTTTC	CASSPPVLRYGSGANVLTF
TRBV12-5	-	TRBJ1-1	-	TGTGCTAGTGGGTTGGAACTAAGTTCTTCTGAAGCTTTCTTT	CASGLELSSSEAFF
TRBV5-4	-	TRBJ2-5	TRBD2	TGTGCCAGCAGCCGAATCGGGACTAGCGCTTTCCAAGAGACCCAGTACTTC	CASSRIGTSAFQETQYF
TRBV30	-	TRBJ1-5	-	TGTGCCTGGAGTGTAGAGGGTCAGCCCCAGCATTTT	CAWSVEGQPQHF
TRBV21-1	-	TRBJ2-1	-	TGTGCCAGCAGCAAAACTTGGGCGGCCCCGAGCTCCTACAATGAGCAGTTCTTC	CASSKTWAAPSSYNEQFF
TRBV6-5	-	TRBJ2-5	-	TGTGCCAGCAGTTACCAGCCGGGACAACAAGAGACCCAGTACTTC	CASSYQPGQQETQYF
TRBV7-2	-	TRBJ1-1	-	TGTGCCAGCAGTCCTCAGGGAAACACTGAAGCTTTCTTT	CASSPQGNTEAFF
TRBV7-9	-	TRBJ2-6	-	TGTGCCAGCAGCTTTTCTGGGGCCAACGTCCTGACTTTC	CASSFSGANVLTF
TRBV27	few	TRBJ1-2	-	TGTGCCAGCAGCCGCGGGGACACGGGGAACTATGGCTACACCTTC	CASSRGDTGNYGYTF
TRBV5-1	-	TRBJ1-1	-	TGCGCCAGCAGCTTGGGGGAGGGGGGTCCGAACACTGAAGCTTTCTTT	CASSLGEGGPNTEAFF
TRBV29-1	-	TRBJ2-3	-	TGCAGCGTTTACAGGGCAGATACGCAGTATTTT	CSVYRADTQYF
TRBV6-6	-	TRBJ1-2	-	TGTGCCAGCAGTTACTCGACTGGGGAGAACTATGGCTACACCTTC	CASSYSTGENYGYTF